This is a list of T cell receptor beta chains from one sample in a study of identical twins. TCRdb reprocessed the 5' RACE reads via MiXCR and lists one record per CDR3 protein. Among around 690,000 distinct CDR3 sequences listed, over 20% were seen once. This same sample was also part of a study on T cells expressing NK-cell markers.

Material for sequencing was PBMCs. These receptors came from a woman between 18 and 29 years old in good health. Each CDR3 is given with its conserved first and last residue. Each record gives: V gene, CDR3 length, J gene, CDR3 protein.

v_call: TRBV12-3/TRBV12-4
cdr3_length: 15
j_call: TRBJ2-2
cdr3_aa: CASSLRGLSTGELFF

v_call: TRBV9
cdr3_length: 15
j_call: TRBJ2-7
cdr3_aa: CASSPPGTASYEQYF

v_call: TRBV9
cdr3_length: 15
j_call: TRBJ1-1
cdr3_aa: CASSGPYRGNTEAFF

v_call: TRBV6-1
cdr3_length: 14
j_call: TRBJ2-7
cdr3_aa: CASSEALGGPEQYF

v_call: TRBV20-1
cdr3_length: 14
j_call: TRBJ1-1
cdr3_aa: CSAIPGSGDTEAFF

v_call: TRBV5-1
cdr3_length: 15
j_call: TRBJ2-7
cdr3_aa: CASSRGPLVGDEQYF

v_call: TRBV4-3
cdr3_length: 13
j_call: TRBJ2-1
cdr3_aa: CASSQVRTGEQFF

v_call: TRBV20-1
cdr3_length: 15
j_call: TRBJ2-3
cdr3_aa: CSATERGPGTDTQYF

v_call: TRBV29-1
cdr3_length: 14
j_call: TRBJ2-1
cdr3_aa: CSVGLAGGRNEQFF

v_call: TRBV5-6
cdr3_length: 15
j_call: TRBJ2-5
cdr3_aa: CASSPGTIAMETQYF

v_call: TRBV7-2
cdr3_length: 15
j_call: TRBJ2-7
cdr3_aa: CASSLNSVGLREQYF

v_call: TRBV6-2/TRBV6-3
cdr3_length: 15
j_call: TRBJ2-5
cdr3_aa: CASTQEEDNIETQYF

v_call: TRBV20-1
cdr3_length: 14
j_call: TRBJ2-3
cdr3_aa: CSLGGGVSADTQYF

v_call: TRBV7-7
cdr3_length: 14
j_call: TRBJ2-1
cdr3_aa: CASSLLGLYNEQFF

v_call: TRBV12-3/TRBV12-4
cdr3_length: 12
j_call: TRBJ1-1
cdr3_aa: CASTSSYTEAFF

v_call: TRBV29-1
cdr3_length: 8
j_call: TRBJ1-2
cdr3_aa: CSVPDGIF

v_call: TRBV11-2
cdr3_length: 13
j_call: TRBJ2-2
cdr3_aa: CASSFGLTGELFF

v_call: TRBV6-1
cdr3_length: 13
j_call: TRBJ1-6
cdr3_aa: CASNYDGDSPLHF

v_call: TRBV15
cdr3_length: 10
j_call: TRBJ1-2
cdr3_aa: CATSRDYYTF

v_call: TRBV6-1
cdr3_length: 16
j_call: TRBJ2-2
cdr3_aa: CASSRGSATNTGELFF

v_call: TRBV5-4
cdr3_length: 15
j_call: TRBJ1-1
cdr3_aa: CASSFYREVNTEAFF

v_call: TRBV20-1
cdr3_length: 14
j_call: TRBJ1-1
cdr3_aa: CSATQVRVNTEAFF

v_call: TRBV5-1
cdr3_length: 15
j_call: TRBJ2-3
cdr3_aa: CASSRSGGAEDTQYF

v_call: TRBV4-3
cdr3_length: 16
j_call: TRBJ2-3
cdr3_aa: CASSPGTSISTDTQYF

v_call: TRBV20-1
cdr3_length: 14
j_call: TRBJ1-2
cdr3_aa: CSASTGFFLDGYTF

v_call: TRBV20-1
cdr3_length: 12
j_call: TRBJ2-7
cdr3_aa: CSAMGPAYEQYF

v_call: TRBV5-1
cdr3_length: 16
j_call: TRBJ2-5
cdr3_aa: CASSLGLAGEGETQYF

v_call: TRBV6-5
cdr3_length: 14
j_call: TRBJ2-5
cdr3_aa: CASSYSTTKETQYF

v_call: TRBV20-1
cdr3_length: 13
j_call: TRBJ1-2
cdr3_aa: CSAPGTDEYGYTF

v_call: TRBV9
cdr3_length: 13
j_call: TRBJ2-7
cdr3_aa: CASSVSVGYEQYF

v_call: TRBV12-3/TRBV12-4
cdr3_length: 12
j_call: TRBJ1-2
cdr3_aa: CASSLDIYGYTF

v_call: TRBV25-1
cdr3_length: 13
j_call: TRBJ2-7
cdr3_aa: CASSLSGGREQYF

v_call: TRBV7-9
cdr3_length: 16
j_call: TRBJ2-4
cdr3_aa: CASSNPAGLAKNIQYF

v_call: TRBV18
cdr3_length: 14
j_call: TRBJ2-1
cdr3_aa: CASSRDSGLDEQFF

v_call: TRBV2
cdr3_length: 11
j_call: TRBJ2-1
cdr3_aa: CASSVEGEQFF

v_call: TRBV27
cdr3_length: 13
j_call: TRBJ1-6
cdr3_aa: CASSPIRASPLHF

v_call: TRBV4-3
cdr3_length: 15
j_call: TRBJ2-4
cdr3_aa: CASSQDRVVKNIQYF

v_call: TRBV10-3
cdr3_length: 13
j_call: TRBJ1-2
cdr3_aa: CAIRGQDPRGYTF

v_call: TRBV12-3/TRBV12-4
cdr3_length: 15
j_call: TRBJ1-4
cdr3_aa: CASSKDGQGFEKLFF

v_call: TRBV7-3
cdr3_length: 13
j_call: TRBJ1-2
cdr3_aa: CASSLNRAVGYTF

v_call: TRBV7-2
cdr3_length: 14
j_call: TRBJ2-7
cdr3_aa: CASRYGTGTYEQYF

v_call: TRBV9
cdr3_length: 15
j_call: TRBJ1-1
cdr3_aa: CASSQGGRMNTEAFF

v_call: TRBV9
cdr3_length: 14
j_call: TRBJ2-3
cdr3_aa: CASSSGGHTDTQYF

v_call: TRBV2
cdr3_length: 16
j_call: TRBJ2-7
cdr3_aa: CASSESGQGVRNEQYF

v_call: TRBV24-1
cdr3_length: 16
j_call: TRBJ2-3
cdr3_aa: CATSDPGTGGADTQYF

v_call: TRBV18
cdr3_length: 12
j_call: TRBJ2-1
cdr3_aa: CASSPDAGQQFF

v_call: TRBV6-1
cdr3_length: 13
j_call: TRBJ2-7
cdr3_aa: CATTGTGGFEQYF

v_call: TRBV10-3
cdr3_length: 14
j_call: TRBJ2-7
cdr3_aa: CATILSGSAYEQYF

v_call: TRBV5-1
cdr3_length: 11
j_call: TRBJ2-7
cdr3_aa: CASSLLEEQYF

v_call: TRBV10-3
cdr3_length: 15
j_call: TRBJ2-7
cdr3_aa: CAISASSASSYEQYF